This paragraph covers one T cell receptor (beta chain) sequence. These data belong to a study of cytomegalovirus exposure and HLA in healthy donors. The study ran its PCR with 60 Vbeta and 13 Jbeta primers. The protocol was immunoSEQ multiplex PCR, while the TCRdb copy is restricted to in-frame clones and leaves out a portion. The sample records about 130,000 clones, around 77% being singletons. Germline V CDR1 and CDR2: KGHSH, LQKENI. The CDR3 runs to 13 residues. Germline trimming cut 3 bases from V and 9 bases from J; bases unmatched to any gene: 5. This receptor was obtained from a male donor in good health and CMV-seropositive. This rearrangement joins TRBV18 to TRBJ2-7; 10 bases fit TRBD1. The material sequenced was PBMCs. The CDR3 reads CASSPGQGFRQYF. The CDR3 DNA is TGTGCCAGCTCACCGGGACAGGGGTTTAGGCAGTACTTC.